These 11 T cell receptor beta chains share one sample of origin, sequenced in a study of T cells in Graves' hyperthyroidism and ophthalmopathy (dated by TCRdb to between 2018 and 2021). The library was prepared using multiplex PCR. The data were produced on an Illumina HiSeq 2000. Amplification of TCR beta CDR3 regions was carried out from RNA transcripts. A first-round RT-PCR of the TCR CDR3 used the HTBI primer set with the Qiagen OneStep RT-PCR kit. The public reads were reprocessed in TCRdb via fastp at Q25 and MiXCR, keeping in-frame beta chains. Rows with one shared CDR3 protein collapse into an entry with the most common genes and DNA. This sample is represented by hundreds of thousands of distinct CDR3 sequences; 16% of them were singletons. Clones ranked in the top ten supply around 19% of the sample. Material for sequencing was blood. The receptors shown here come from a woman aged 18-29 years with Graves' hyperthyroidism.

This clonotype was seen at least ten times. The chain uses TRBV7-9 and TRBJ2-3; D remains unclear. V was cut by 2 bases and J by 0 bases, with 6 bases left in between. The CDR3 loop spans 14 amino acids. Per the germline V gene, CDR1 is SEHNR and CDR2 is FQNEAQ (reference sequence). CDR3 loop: CASSLSRSTDTQYF. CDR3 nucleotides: TGTGCCAGCAGCTTAAGCCGTAGCACAGATACGCAGTATTTT.

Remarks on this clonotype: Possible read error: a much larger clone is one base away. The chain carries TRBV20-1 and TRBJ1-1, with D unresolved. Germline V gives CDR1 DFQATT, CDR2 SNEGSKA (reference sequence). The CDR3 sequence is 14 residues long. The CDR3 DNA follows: TGCAGTGCTACCCCGGGGTATATGAACACTGAAGCTTCCTTT. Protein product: CSATPGYMNTEASF.

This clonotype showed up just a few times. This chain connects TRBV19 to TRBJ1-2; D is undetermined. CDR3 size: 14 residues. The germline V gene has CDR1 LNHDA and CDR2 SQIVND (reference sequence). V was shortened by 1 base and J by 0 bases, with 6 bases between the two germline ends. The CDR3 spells CASSIGLTNYGYTF. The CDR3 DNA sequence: TGTGCCAGTAGTATAGGGCTGACTAACTATGGCTACACCTTC. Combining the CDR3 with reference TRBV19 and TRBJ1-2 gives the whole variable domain DGGITQSPKYLFRKEGQNVTLSCEQNLNHDAMYWYRQDPGQGLRLIYYSQIVNDFQKGDIAEGYSVSREKKESFPLTVTSAQKNPTAFYLCASSIGLTNYGYTFGSGTRLTVV.

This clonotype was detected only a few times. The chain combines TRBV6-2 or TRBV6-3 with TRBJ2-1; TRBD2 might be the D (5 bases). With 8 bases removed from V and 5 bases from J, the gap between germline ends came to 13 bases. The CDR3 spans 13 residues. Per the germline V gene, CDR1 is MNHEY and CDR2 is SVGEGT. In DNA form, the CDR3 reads TGTGCCAGCTTCGGGATCATAGACAATGAGCAGTTCTTC. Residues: CASFGIIDNEQFF.

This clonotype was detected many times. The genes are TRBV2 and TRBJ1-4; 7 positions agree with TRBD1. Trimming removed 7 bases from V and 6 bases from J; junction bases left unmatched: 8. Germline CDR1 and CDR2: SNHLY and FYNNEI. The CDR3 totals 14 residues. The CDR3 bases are TGTGCCAGCAAAGAGGGACAGATATATGAAAAACTGTTTTTT. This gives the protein CASKEGQIYEKLFF.

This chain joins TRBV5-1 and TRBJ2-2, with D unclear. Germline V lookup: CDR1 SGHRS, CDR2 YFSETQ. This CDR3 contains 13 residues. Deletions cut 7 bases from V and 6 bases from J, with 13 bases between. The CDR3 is CASWDCAAGELFF. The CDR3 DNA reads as TGCGCCAGCTGGGATTGCGCGGCCGGGGAGCTGTTTTTT.

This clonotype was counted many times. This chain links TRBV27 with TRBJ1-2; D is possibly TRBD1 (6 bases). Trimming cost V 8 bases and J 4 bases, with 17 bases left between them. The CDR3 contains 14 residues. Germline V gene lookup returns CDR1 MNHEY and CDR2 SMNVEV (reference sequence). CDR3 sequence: CASRNRDTSYGYTF. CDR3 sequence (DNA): TGTGCCAGCCGCAACAGGGACACTAGCTATGGCTACACCTTC.

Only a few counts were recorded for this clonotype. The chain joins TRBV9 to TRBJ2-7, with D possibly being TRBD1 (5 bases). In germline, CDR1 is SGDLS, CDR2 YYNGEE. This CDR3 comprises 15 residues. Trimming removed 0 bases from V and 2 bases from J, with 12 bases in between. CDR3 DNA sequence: TGTGCCAGCAGCGTAGAAGTCGGCAGGGCCTACGAGCAGTACTTC. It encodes CASSVEVGRAYEQYF.

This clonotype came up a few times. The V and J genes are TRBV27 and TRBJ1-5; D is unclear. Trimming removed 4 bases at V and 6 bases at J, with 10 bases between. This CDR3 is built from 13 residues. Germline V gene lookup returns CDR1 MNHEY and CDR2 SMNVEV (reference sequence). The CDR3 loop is CASSSREAQPQHF. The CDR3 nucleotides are TGTGCCAGCAGTTCCCGGGAAGCTCAGCCCCAGCATTTT.

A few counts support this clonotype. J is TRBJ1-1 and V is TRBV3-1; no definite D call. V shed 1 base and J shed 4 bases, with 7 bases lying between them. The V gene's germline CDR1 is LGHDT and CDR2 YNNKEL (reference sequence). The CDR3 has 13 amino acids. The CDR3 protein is CASSQGSVTEAFF. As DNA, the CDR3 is TGTGCCAGCAGCCAAGGGTCGGTCACTGAAGCTTTCTTT. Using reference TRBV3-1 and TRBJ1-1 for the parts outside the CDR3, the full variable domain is DTAVSQTPKYLVTQMGNDKSIKCEQNLGHDTMYWYKQDSKKFLKIMFSYNNKELIINETVPNRFSPKSPDKAHLNLHINSLELGDSAVYFCASSQGSVTEAFFGQGTRLTVV.

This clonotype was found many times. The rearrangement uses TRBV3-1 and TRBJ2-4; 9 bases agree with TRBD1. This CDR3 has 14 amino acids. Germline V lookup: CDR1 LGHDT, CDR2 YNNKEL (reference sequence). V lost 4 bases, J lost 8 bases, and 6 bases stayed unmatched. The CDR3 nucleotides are TGTGCCAGCAGCCCCCGGGACAGGGTATACATTCAGTACTTC. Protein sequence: CASSPRDRVYIQYF.